This section outlines one T cell receptor (beta chain) sequence together with its context. The clone's antigen remains unknown. The input lacks base qualities; no much larger clone sits a single base away. This sample stems from a study of blood T cells in healthy people across ages (dated by TCRdb to the mid-2010s). Notes on the research overall: In model experiments, roughly one uniquely barcoded TCR beta cDNA molecule per two T cells was captured by template switching. Four age groups were formed from the donors: young (average about 17 years), middle-aged (approximately 41), aged (around 68) and long-lived (approximately 78). To avoid experimental bias, donors of different ages were randomly spread across the sequencing lanes. For two donors (one aged 18 to 30 and one aged 80 or older), the study analyzed two additional independent replicas of 1 million unique cDNA reads from the same blood draw. Using deep sequencing normalized with unique cDNA molecular identifiers, the study measured how TCR beta repertoire diversity changes with age. Broader findings and caveats from the paper: Because donor CMV infection status was unknown, age-related changes in expanded clonotypes were potentially confounded. A strong correlation was found between observed TCR beta diversity and the percentage of naive T cells measured by flow cytometry. Observed TCR beta diversity per million T cells fell roughly linearly with age, and a significant reduction was already apparent by age around 36. Estimates of total diversity based on one million sequenced T cells were considered lower bounds and underestimates. Conclusive comparison of naive and antigen-experienced compartments was prevented by the profiling of bulk unsorted PBMCs. Compared with the aged group, more naive CD4+ T cells, fewer expanded clones and increased TCR diversity were shown by the long-lived group, suggesting age selection.

There are 16 amino acids in the CDR3, from cysteine to phenylalanine inclusive. The only DNA kept is the CDR3, 48 bases in frame from the first base. The germline V gene (reference sequence) sets CDR1 to LGHDT and CDR2 to YNNKEL. At the junction V is shortened by 4 bases and J by 1 base, with 17 bases in between. The donors were under 40 Caucasian individuals from Russia, aged 6 to 90 years, who were systemically healthy. Approximately 9 milliliters of peripheral blood were collected from each donor into EDTA-treated Vacutainer tubes. PBMCs were isolated by Ficoll-Paque density-gradient centrifugation, with at least 7 million obtained per sample. Total RNA, at least 5.5 micrograms per sample, was extracted from PBMCs with Trizol reagent. For every donor, an aliquot of PBMCs went through flow cytometry to measure the percentages of naive CD45RAhigh/CD27high T cells. The library was prepared using 5' RACE. The sequencer listed for this sample is Illumina HiSeq 2500. A second PCR of about 6 to 11 cycles was run with a J-beta primer mix and a sample-barcoded 5' primer. A template-switch 5' adaptor carrying 12 random nucleotides introduced a unique molecular identifier onto each TCR beta cDNA molecule. At least 2.5 million CDR3-containing paired-end reads were obtained from each sample. The Mint cDNA synthesis kit, primed by a TRBC-specific oligonucleotide, was used to synthesize first-strand cDNA from all RNA. After uracil-DNA glycosylase treatment, a first 18-cycle PCR used universal primers M1SS and BC2_uni_R on all cDNA. The source study handled its data this way. For normalization, 1 million high-quality reads, each with a distinct molecular identifier, were randomly selected from each sample. Instead of being binned into consensus sequences, reads that shared molecular identifiers were thrown out. MiTCR, run with a Q25 quality threshold and the strictest error-elimination algorithm, handled CDR3 identification, clonotype clustering and error correction. A nonparametric unseen species model using Euler transformation provided a lower-bound estimate of total TCR beta diversity. Using fastp at Q25 and MiXCR, TCRdb reprocessed the public reads and kept productive beta chains. Rows with a matching CDR3 protein are joined into one entry that keeps the most common DNA and genes. TCRdb, not the original authors, processed these V and J calls. This sample holds just over 1 million distinct CDR3 sequences; under 45% were observed only once. The ten largest account for over 15% of the sample.

This sequence originates from a woman aged 55-69 years in good health. Sequences were obtained from blood. The chain couples TRBV3-1 to TRBJ2-7; the D gene assignment is ambiguous. The DNA is as follows: TGTGCCAGCAGCCCCCCGGCTTCAGGTGTTTCCTACGAGCAGTACTTC. Its protein is CASSPPASGVSYEQYF.